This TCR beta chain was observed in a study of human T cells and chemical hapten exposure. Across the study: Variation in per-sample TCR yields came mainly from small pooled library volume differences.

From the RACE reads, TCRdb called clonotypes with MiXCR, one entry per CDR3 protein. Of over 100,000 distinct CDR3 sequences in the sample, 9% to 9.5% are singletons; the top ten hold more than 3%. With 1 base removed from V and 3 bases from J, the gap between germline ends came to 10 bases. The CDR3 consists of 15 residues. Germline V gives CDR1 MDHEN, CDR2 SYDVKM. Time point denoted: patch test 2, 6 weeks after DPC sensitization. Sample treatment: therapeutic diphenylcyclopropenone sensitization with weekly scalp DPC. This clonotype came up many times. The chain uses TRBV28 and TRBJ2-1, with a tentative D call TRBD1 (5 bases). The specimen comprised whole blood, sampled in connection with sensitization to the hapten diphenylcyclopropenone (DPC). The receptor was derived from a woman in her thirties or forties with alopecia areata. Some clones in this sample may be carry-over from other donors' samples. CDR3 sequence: CASSLFQGFYNEQFF. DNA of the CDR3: TGTGCCAGCAGTTTATTTCAGGGATTCTACAATGAGCAGTTCTTC.